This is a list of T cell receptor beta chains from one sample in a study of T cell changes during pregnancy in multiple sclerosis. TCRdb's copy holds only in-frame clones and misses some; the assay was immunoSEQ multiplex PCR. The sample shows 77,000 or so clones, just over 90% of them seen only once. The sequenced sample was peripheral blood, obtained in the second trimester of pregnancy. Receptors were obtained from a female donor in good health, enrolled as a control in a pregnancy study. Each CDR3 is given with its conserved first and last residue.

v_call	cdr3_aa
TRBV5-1	CASSPTGDRGNQPQHF
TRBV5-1	CASSLAGKNTGELFF
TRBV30	CAWSVLGSSGNTIYF
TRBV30	CAWGQGFDYGYTF
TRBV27	CASRNLGTGDYWNGYTF
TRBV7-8	CASSLLGLQDQETQYF
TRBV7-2	CASSSDSQDGELFF
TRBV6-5	CASRKLGRYGYTF
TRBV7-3	CASSLVQGTYNEQFF
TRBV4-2	CASSQDKGQGETQYF
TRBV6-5	CASWRGPNEQFF
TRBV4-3	CASSPGGTVSSYNEQFF
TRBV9	CASSQMNTEAFF
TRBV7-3	CASSLGGTRQETQYF
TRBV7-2	CASSLGTEYNEQFF
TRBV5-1	CASSSGQGQVYGYTF
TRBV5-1	CASSPGGGWTEAFF
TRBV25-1	CASTSLETYNEQFF
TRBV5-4	CASSLALARETQYF
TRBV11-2	CASSMTGGNQPQHF
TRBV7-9	CASSLGTGGALDNQPQHF
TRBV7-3	CASSHGTYDEQYF
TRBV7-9	CATIGQAQETQYF
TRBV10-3	CATDPGDTAYF
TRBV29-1	CSVEGLTGTGILRNYGYTF
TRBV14	CASSQRGPNQPQHF
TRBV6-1	CASSPPHTGSPLHF
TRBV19	CASSTPGTENSPLHF
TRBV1	CTSRGTKETQYF
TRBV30	CAWTMDRNTGELFF
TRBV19	CASSILSGGGELFF
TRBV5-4	CASIMDRAYGYTF
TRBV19	CASSARTGGGEKLFF
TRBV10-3	CAISNSRNTIYF
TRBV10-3	CAISESTGYTEAFF
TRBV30	CAWSHRYPLMAFF
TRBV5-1	CASLGGTNTEAFF
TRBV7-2	CASTPRAERVWYGYTF
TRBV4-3	CASSQNDRTYGYTF
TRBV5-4	CASSTGYSGANVLTF
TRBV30	CAFKQGSNYGYTF
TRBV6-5	CASSRGAGTDTQYF